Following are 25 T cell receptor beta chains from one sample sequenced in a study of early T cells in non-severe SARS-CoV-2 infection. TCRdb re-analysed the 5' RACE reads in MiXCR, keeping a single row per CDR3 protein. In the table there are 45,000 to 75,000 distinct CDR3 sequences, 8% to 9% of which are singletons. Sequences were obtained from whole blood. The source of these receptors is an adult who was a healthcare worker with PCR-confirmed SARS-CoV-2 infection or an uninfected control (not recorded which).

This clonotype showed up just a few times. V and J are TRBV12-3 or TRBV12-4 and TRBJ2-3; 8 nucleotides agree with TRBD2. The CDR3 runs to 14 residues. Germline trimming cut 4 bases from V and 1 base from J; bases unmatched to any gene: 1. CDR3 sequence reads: CASSSTSGTDTQYF. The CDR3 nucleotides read TGTGCCAGCAGTTCGACTAGCGGCACAGATACGCAGTATTTT.

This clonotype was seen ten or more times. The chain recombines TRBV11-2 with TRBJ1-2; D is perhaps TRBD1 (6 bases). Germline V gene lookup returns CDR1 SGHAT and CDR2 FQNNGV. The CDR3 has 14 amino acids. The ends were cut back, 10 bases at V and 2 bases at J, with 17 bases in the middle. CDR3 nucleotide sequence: TGTGCCACCCTTGGGAGGGGACAAAACTATGGCTACACCTTC. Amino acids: CATLGRGQNYGYTF.

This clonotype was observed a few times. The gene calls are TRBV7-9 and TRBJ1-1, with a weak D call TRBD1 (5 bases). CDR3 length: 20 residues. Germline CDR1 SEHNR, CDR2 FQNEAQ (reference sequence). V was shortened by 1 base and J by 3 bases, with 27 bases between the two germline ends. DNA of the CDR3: TGTGCCAGCAGCTTAGTGGCACTGGACAAGAACCTAAAGGGCGACACTGAAGCTTTCTTT. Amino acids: CASSLVALDKNLKGDTEAFF.

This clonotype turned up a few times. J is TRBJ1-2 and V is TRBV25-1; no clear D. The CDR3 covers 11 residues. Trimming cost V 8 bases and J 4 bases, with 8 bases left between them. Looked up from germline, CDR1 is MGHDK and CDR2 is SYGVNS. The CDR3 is CASYTFYGYTF. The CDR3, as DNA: TGTGCCAGCTACACCTTCTATGGCTACACCTTC.

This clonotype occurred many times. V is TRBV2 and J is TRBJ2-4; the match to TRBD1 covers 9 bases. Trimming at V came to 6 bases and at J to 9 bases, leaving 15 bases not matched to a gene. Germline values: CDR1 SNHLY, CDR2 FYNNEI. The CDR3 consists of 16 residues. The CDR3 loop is CASSRWGGQGQVIQYF. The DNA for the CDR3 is TGTGCCAGCAGCAGGTGGGGAGGACAGGGGCAGGTCATTCAGTACTTC.

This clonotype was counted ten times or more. The CDR3 DNA is TGTGCCAGCAGTGCCCCAGGGGGCAATCAGCCCCAGCATTTT. Translating gives CASSAPGGNQPQHF. The rearrangement links TRBV12-3 or TRBV12-4 to TRBJ1-5; maybe TRBD1 (6 bases). This CDR3 contains 14 residues. Trimming removed 5 bases at V and 2 bases at J, with 10 bases between.

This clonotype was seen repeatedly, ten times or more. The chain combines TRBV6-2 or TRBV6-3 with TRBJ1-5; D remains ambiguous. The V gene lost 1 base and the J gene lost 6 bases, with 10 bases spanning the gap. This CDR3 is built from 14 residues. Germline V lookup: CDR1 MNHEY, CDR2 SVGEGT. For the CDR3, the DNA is TGTGCCAGCAGTTACTGGGTCGGGAGTCAGCCCCAGCATTTT. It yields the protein CASSYWVGSQPQHF.

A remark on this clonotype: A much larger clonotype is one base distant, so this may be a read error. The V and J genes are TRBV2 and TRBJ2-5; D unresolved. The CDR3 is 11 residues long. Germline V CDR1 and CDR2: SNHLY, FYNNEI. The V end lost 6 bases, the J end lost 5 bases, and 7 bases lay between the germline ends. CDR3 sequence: CASSAGETQYF. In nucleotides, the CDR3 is TGTGCCAGCAGCGCAGGCGAGACCCAGTACTTC.

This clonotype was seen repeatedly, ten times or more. CDR3 bases: TGTGCCAGCAGCCCTCGGACTAGCAGTAAGACCTACGAGCAGTACTTC. Encoded protein: CASSPRTSSKTYEQYF. The chain links TRBV7-9 to TRBJ2-7; 8 bases match TRBD2. The CDR3 has 16 amino acids. V was pared by 5 bases and J by 2 bases, with 11 bases of the junction left unmatched. Germline V lookup: CDR1 SEHNR, CDR2 FQNEAQ (reference sequence).

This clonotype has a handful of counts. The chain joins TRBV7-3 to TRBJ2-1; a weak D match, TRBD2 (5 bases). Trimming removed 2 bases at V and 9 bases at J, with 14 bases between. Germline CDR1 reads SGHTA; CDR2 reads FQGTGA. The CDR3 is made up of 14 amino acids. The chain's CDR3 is CASSLVGLGSEQFF. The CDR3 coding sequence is TGTGCCAGCAGCTTAGTTGGGCTGGGGAGTGAGCAGTTCTTC.

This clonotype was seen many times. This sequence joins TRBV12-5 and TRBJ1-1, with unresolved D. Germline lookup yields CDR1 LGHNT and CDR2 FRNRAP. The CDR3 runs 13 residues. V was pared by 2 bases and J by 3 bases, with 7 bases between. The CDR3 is CASGLFTDTEAFF. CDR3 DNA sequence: TGTGCTAGTGGTTTGTTCACCGACACTGAAGCTTTCTTT.

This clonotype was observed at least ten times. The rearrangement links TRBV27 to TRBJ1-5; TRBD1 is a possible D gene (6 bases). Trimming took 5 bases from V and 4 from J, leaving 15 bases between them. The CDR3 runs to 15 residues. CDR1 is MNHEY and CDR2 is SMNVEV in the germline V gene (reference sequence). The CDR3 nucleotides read TGTGCCAGCAGTAAAAGACAGGTCGGGAATCAGCCCCAGCATTTT. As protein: CASSKRQVGNQPQHF.

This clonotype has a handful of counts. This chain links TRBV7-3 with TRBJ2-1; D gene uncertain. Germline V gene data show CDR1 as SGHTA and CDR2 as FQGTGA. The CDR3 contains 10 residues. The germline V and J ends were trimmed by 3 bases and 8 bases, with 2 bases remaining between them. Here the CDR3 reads CASSFDEQFF. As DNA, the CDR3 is TGTGCCAGCAGCTTTGATGAGCAGTTCTTC.

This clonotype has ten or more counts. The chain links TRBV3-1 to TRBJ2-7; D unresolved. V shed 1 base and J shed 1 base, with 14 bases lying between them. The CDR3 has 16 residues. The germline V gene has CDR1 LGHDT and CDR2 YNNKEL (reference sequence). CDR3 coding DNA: TGTGCCAGCAGCCAAGTTGGGCGGAAACTTTCCTACGAGCAGTACTTC. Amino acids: CASSQVGRKLSYEQYF.

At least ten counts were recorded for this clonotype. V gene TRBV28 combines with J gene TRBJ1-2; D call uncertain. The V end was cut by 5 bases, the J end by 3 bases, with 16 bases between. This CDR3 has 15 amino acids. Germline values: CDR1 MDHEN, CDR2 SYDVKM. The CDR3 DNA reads TGTGCCAGCAGTCTTATCGGCCCCGGTCACTATGGCTACACCTTC. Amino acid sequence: CASSLIGPGHYGYTF.

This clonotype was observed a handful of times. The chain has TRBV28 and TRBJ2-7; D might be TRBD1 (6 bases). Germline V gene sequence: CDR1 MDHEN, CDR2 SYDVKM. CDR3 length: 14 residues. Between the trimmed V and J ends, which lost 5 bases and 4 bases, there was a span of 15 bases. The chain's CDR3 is CASSEPGQEYEQYF. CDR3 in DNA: TGTGCCAGCAGTGAACCGGGACAAGAGTACGAGCAGTACTTC. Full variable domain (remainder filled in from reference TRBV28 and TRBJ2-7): DVKVTQSSRYLVKRTGEKVFLECVQDMDHENMFWYRQDPGLGLRLIYFSYDVKMKEKGDIPEGYSVSREKKERFSLILESASTNQTSMYLCASSEPGQEYEQYFGPGTRLTVT.

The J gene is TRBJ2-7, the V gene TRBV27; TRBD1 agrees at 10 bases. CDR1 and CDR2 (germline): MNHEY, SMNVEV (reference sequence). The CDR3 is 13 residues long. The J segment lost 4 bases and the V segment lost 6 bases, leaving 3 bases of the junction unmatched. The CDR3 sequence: CASRRDRGYEQYF. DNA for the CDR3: TGTGCCAGCAGGCGGGACAGGGGATACGAGCAGTACTTC.

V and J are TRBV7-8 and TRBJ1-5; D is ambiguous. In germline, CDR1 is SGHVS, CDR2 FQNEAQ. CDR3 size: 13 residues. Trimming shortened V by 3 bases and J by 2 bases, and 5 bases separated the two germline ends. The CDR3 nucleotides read TGTGCCAGCAGCTTTGGGGGCAATCAGCCCCAGCATTTT. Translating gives CASSFGGNQPQHF.

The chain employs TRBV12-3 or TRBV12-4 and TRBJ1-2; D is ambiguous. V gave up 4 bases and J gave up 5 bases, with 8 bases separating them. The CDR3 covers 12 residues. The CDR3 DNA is TGTGCCAGCAGTTACGGACTTTATGGCTACACCTTC. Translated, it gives CASSYGLYGYTF.

In nucleotides, the CDR3 is TGCGCCAGCAGTCCCCTGACCCCCACAGATACGCAGTATTTT. Protein product: CASSPLTPTDTQYF. The chain has TRBV5-1 and TRBJ2-3; D is unclear. Germline values: CDR1 SGHRS, CDR2 YFSETQ. Trimming shortened V by 5 bases and J by 2 bases, and 12 bases separated the two germline ends. The CDR3 is 14 amino acids.

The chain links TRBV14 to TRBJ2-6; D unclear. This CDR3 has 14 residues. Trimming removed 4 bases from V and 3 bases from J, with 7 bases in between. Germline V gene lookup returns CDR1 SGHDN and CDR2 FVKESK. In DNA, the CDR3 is TGTGCCAGCAGCCCCCAGGTTGGGGCCAACGTCCTGACTTTC. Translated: CASSPQVGANVLTF.

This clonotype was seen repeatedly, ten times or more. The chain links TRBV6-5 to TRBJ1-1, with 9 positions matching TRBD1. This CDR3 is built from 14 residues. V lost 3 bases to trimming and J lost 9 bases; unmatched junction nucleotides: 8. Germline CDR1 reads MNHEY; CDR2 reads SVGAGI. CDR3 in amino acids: CASSYTRDRAQAFF. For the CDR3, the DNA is TGTGCCAGCAGTTATACCCGGGACAGGGCACAAGCTTTCTTT.

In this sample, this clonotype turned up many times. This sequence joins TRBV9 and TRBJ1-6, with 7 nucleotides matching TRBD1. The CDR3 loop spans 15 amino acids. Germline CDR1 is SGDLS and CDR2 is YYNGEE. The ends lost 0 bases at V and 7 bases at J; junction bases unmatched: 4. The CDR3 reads CASSVGQGENSPLHF. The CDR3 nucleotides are TGTGCCAGCAGCGTAGGACAGGGCGAAAATTCACCCCTCCACTTT. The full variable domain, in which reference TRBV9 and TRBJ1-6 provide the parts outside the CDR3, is DSGVTQTPKHLITATGQRVTLRCSPRSGDLSVYWYQQSLDQGLQFLIQYYNGEERAKGNILERFSAQQFPDLHSELNLSSLELGDSALYFCASSVGQGENSPLHFGNGTRLTVT.

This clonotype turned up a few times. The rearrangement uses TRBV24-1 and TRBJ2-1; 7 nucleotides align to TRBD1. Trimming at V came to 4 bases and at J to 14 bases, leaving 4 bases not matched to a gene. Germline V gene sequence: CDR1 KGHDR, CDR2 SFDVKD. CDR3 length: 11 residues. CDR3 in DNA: TGTGCCACCAGTGAGGGGGACAGAAAGTTCTTC. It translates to CATSEGDRKFF.

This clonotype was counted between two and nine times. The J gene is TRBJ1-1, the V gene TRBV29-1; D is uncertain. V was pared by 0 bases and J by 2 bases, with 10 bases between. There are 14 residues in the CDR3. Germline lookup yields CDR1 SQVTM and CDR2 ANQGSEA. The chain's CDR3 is CSVEEFEGNTEAFF. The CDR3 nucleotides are TGCAGCGTTGAAGAATTCGAGGGAAACACTGAAGCTTTCTTT.